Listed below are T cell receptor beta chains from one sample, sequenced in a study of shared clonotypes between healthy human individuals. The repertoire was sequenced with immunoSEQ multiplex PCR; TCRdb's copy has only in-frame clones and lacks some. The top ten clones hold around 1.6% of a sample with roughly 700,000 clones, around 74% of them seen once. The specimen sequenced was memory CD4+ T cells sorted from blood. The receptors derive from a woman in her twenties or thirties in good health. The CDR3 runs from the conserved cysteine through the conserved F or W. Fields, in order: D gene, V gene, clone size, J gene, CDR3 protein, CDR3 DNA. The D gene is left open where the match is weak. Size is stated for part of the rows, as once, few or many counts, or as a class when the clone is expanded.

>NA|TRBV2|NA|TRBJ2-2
CASSDSSLTGELFF
TGTGCCAGCAGTGACTCTAGCCTCACCGGGGAGCTGTTTTTT
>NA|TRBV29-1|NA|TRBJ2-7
CSVEDARGYEQYF
TGCAGCGTTGAAGATGCCAGGGGCTACGAGCAGTACTTC
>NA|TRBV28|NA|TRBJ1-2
CASSSATEIYGYTF
TGTGCCAGCAGCTCCGCTACAGAAATCTATGGCTACACCTTC
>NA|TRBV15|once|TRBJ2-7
CATSRTLKYEQYF
TGTGCCACCAGCAGAACATTAAAGTACGAGCAGTACTTC
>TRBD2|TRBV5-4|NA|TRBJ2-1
CASSPNLLAGANEQFF
TGTGCCAGCAGCCCAAACCTGCTAGCGGGAGCTAATGAGCAGTTCTTC
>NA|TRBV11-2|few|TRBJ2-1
CASSLVLRGRRVYNEQFF
TGTGCCAGCAGCTTAGTCCTGAGGGGTAGGAGGGTCTACAATGAGCAGTTCTTC
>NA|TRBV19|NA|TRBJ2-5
CASSPRGGRETQYF
TGTGCCAGTAGTCCAAGGGGGGGTCGGGAGACCCAGTACTTC
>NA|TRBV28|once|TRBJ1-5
CASSPRVGVSNQPQHF
TGTGCCAGCAGCCCTAGGGTGGGGGTTAGCAATCAGCCCCAGCATTTT
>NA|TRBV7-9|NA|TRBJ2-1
CASSLGVVNEQFF
TGTGCCAGCAGCTTAGGCGTAGTCAATGAGCAGTTCTTC
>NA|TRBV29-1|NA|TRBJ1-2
CSVEDSPGRDGYTF
TGCAGCGTTGAAGACTCCCCGGGGCGTGATGGCTACACCTTC
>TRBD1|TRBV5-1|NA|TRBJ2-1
CASSSGGTYNEQFF
TGCGCCAGCTCCTCAGGGGGCACTTACAATGAGCAGTTCTTC
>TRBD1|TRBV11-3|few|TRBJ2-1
CASSSGVGQGSGEQFF
TGTGCCAGCAGCTCGGGCGTGGGACAGGGCTCTGGTGAGCAGTTCTTC
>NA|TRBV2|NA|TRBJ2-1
CASSHRGGGGHYNEQFF
TGTGCCAGCAGCCACAGGGGAGGGGGCGGCCACTACAATGAGCAGTTCTTC
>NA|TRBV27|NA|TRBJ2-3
CASSLSPYLGQSTDTQYF
TGTGCCAGCAGTTTATCTCCATACCTCGGACAGAGCACAGATACGCAGTATTTT
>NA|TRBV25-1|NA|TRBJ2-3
CASSELGTNTDTQYF
TGTGCCAGCAGTGAACTGGGGACCAACACAGATACGCAGTATTTT
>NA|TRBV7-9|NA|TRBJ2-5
CASIGTGSEGAQYF
TGTGCCAGCATCGGGACTGGATCGGAAGGGGCCCAGTACTTC
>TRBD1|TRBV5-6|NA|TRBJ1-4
CASSSWDRAEKLFF
TGTGCCAGCAGCTCCTGGGACAGGGCCGAAAAACTGTTTTTT
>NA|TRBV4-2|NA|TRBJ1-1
CASSQVGTEAFF
TGTGCCAGCAGCCAAGTAGGGACAGAAGCTTTCTTT
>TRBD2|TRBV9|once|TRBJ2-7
CASSVGPSGRDEQYF
TGTGCCAGCAGCGTAGGACCTAGCGGGAGAGACGAGCAGTACTTC
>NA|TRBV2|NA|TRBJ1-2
CASSDQGTAGYTF
TGTGCCAGCAGTGACCAGGGGACGGCTGGCTACACCTTC
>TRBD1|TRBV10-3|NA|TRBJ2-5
CAISVGTAQETQYF
TGTGCCATCAGTGTTGGGACAGCTCAAGAGACCCAGTACTTC
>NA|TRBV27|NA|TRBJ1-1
CASSLWSPPTEAFF
TGTGCCAGCAGTTTATGGAGTCCTCCCACTGAAGCTTTCTTT
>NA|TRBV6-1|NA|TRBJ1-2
CASSEWSVYGYTF
TGTGCCAGCAGTGAGTGGTCAGTCTATGGCTACACCTTC
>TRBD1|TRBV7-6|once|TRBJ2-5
CASSLGQGPETQYF
TGTGCCAGCAGCTTAGGACAGGGTCCAGAGACCCAGTACTTC
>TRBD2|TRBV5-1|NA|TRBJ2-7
CASSLALREGEQYF
TGCGCCAGCAGCTTGGCGTTGCGGGAGGGCGAGCAGTACTTC
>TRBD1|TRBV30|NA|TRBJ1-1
CAWSRDSLNTEAFF
TGTGCCTGGAGTCGGGACAGCTTGAACACTGAAGCTTTCTTT
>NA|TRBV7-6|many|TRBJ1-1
CASSSMPPPGNTEAFF
TGTGCCAGCAGCTCTATGCCCCCTCCGGGAAACACTGAAGCTTTCTTT
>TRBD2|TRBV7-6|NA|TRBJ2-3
CASSLEGAGVDDTQYF
TGTGCCAGCAGCTTAGAGGGTGCGGGAGTGGATGATACGCAGTATTTT
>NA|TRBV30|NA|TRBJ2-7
CAWRSGSAYEQYF
TGTGCCTGGAGAAGCGGGTCCGCCTACGAGCAGTACTTC
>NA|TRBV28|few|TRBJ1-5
CASSPTHSNQPQHF
TGTGCCAGCAGTCCAACACACAGCAATCAGCCCCAGCATTTT
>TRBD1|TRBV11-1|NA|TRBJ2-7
CASSQRQGSTYEQYF
TGTGCCAGCAGCCAGAGACAGGGGTCCACCTACGAGCAGTACTTC
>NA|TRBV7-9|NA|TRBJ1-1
CASSPYRSPDTEAFF
TGTGCCAGCAGCCCATACAGGTCACCCGACACTGAAGCTTTCTTT
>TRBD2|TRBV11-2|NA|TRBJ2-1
CASSPVGGTTQKQFF
TGTGCCAGCAGCCCAGTGGGCGGGACTACCCAGAAGCAGTTCTTC
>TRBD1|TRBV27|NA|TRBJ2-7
CASSKPQGNGIREQYF
TGTGCCAGCAGTAAACCACAGGGGAACGGGATTCGCGAGCAGTACTTC
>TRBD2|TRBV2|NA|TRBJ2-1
CASRGTSGSFNEQFF
TGTGCCAGCAGAGGGACTAGCGGGAGTTTCAATGAGCAGTTCTTC
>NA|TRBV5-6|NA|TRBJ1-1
CASSARPNTEAFF
TGTGCCAGCAGCGCACGGCCGAACACTGAAGCTTTCTTT
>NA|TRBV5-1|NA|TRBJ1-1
CASSVMGAGNEAFF
TGCGCCAGCAGCGTAATGGGTGCAGGGAATGAAGCTTTCTTT